The 27 T cell receptor beta chains below all came from one sample that was sequenced in a study of blood T cell repertoires in COVID-19. The method was immunoSEQ multiplex PCR; TCRdb's version includes in-frame clones alone and lacks a portion of them. Of 72,000 or so clones in the sample, around 80% were seen once. Sequenced material: peripheral blood. Receptors originate from a human donor in a cohort sampled during active COVID-19.

The chain has TRBV19 and TRBJ1-5, with 8 bases matching TRBD1. CDR1 LNHDA and CDR2 SQIVND come from the germline V gene (reference sequence). The CDR3 is 14 residues long. V trimming: 7 bases; J trimming: 7 bases; junction bases outside the gene matches: 9. The CDR3 region is CASTLRGRGQPQHF. The CDR3 nucleotides read TGTGCCAGTACCCTCAGGGGGCGGGGGCAGCCCCAGCATTTT.

The rearrangement uses TRBV3-1 (or the pseudogene TRBV3-2) and TRBJ2-5, with 8 bases aligning to TRBD2. CDR1 is LGHDT and CDR2 is YNNKEL in the germline V gene (reference sequence). The ends lost 5 bases at V and 5 bases at J; junction bases unmatched: 10. This CDR3 comprises 15 residues. For the CDR3, the DNA is TGTGCCAGCAGCTCTCAACGGGGGGGCAGGGAGACCCAGTACTTC. Protein: CASSSQRGGRETQYF.

CDR3 sequence reads: CASKIAGGPGSLYNEQFF. The CDR3 region has the DNA TGTGCCAGCAAAATAGCGGGAGGGCCAGGATCCCTCTACAATGAGCAGTTCTTC. The V and J genes are TRBV28 and TRBJ2-1; 11 bases line up with TRBD2. Germline loops: CDR1 MDHEN, CDR2 SYDVKM. J was trimmed by 3 bases and V by 7 bases; bases with no gene match: 14. The CDR3 contains 18 residues. Filled out from reference TRBV28 and TRBJ2-1, the complete variable domain reads DVKVTQSSRYLVKRTGEKVFLECVQDMDHENMFWYRQDPGLGLRLIYFSYDVKMKEKGDIPEGYSVSREKKERFSLILESASTNQTSMYLCASKIAGGPGSLYNEQFFGPGTRLTVL.

The CDR3 DNA reads as TGTGCCAGCAGCCCCCGTGGGGGGAACATTCAGTACTTC. Protein product: CASSPRGGNIQYF. J is TRBJ2-4 and V is TRBV9; TRBD2 might be the D (6 bases). Germline CDR1 SGDLS, CDR2 YYNGEE. Trimming pared 4 bases from V and 7 bases from J, leaving 12 bases between. The CDR3 length is 13 residues. The variable domain in full, with the rest retrieved from reference TRBV9 and TRBJ2-4, is DSGVTQTPKHLITATGQRVTLRCSPRSGDLSVYWYQQSLDQGLQFLIQYYNGEERAKGNILERFSAQQFPDLHSELNLSSLELGDSALYFCASSPRGGNIQYFGAGTRLSVL.

The chain combines TRBV27 with TRBJ2-7; D might be TRBD2 (5 bases). There are 14 residues in the CDR3. Trimming left V 6 bases short and J 3 bases short, with 15 bases between. The germline gives CDR1 MNHEY, CDR2 SMNVEV (reference sequence). As DNA, the CDR3 is TGTGCCAGCAGCCTCATTCGTAGCGACTACGAGCAGTACTTC. Amino acid sequence: CASSLIRSDYEQYF.

V gene TRBV5-1 combines with J gene TRBJ2-3; 7 bases are shared with TRBD2. Germline values: CDR1 SGHRS, CDR2 YFSETQ. The ends lost 0 bases at V and 0 bases at J; junction bases unmatched: 7. The CDR3 consists of 17 residues. The DNA of the CDR3 is TGCGCCAGCAGCTTGGCAGGACTAGGATGGAGCACAGATACGCAGTATTTT. This codes for CASSLAGLGWSTDTQYF.

The gene calls are TRBV6-4 and TRBJ2-1; TRBD2 matches at 10 bases. The V gene's germline CDR1 is MRHNA and CDR2 SNTAGT. The CDR3 loop spans 15 amino acids. With V trimmed by 7 bases and J by 8 bases, 11 bases remained unmatched. CDR3 DNA sequence: TGTGCCAGCATCTTTTTTAGCGGGAGGAATGATGAGCAGTTCTTC. Its protein is CASIFFSGRNDEQFF.

The chain recombines TRBV29-1 with TRBJ2-7, with a tentative D call TRBD2 (6 bases). Germline V gene lookup returns CDR1 SQVTM and CDR2 ANQGSEA. The CDR3 consists of 10 residues. Trimming removed 7 bases at V and 7 bases at J, with 11 bases between. The CDR3 here is CSAGEAEQYF. The CDR3 DNA is TGCAGCGCTGGGGAGGCGGAGCAGTACTTC.

The chain is built from TRBV24-1 and TRBJ2-3; D is perhaps TRBD1 (6 bases). Per germline, CDR1 KGHDR and CDR2 SFDVKD. This CDR3 is 13 amino acids long. Between the trimmed V and J ends, which lost 4 bases and 4 bases, there was a span of 8 bases. Written as DNA, the CDR3 is TGTGCCACCAGTGAGCAGGGGTCAGATACGCAGTATTTT. It codes for CATSEQGSDTQYF.

The chain carries TRBV6-5 and TRBJ1-4; D gene uncertain. The CDR3 spans 13 residues. The germline V gene has CDR1 MNHEY and CDR2 SVGAGI. The V end was cut by 8 bases, the J end by 7 bases, with 14 bases between. The CDR3 spells CASSNTAFEKLFF. In DNA, the CDR3 is TGTGCCAGCTCTAACACAGCTTTTGAAAAACTGTTTTTT.

The V and J genes are TRBV6-5 and TRBJ2-7; TRBD1 matches at 8 bases. The CDR3 totals 14 residues. The germline CDR1 and CDR2 sequences are MNHEY and SVGAGI. V shed 4 bases, J shed 7 bases, and the junction held 9 bases outside the gene matches. The CDR3 DNA sequence: TGTGCCAGCAGTTCAAGGGGACAGGTCCATGAGCAGTACTTC. As protein: CASSSRGQVHEQYF.

The table lists this clone with a few counts. The J gene is TRBJ1-1, the V gene TRBV18; 7 bases match TRBD1. The germline CDR1 and CDR2 sequences are KGHSH and LQKENI. Trimming at V came to 3 bases and at J to 4 bases, leaving 17 bases not matched to a gene. This CDR3 spans 18 amino acids. CDR3 nucleotides: TGTGCCAGCTCACCGAGGGGGCGCGGGGTGGTAAGTCGCACTGAAGCTTTCTTT. This codes for CASSPRGRGVVSRTEAFF.

This clone showed up just once. The chain links TRBV28 to TRBJ1-1; a weak D match, TRBD1 (5 bases). Trimming left V 2 bases short and J 4 bases short, with 8 bases between. Germline V gene lookup returns CDR1 MDHEN and CDR2 SYDVKM. The CDR3 runs to 13 residues. The chain's CDR3 is CASSLAGGTEAFF. The CDR3 DNA sequence: TGTGCCAGCAGTTTAGCGGGGGGCACTGAAGCTTTCTTT.

The rearrangement uses TRBV4-1 and TRBJ1-1; D is unresolved. The ends were cut back, 4 bases at V and 5 bases at J, with 17 bases in the middle. The CDR3 contains 15 residues. From germline, CDR1 is MGHRA and CDR2 YSYEKL. In DNA form, the CDR3 reads TGCGCCAGCAGCCCCCCAGCGAAAGGGAGGACTGAAGCTTTCTTT. Translating it yields CASSPPAKGRTEAFF.

For this clone: This sample also contains other DNA sequences that code for the same CDR3. The J gene is TRBJ2-7, the V gene TRBV27, with 7 bases identical to TRBD1. The germline CDR1 and CDR2 sequences are MNHEY and SMNVEV (reference sequence). The CDR3 spans 13 residues. After removal of 5 bases from V and 2 bases from J, the junction contained 3 bases not matched to a gene. The DNA of the CDR3 is TGTGCCAGCAGTCCGGGACAGACCTACGAGCAGTACTTC. This translates into CASSPGQTYEQYF.

This clone was found a few times. The rearrangement links TRBV7-2 to TRBJ1-1; D is unresolved. This CDR3 comprises 12 residues. Germline CDR1 and CDR2: SGHTA and FQGNSA. Trimming took 1 base from V and 7 from J, leaving 7 bases between them. The CDR3 DNA is TGTGCCAGCAGCTTAGATAGTCGTGAAGCTTTCTTT. The encoded protein is CASSLDSREAFF.

This chain joins TRBV19 and TRBJ1-5; a possible D gene is TRBD1 (5 bases). CDR1 and CDR2 (germline): LNHDA, SQIVND (reference sequence). This CDR3 comprises 16 residues. Trimming removed 3 bases from V and 2 bases from J, with 14 bases in between. CDR3 residues: CASSMGGSRGNQPQHF. The CDR3 nucleotides read TGTGCCAGTAGTATGGGGGGGAGCAGAGGCAATCAGCCCCAGCATTTT. Supplemented by reference TRBV19 and TRBJ1-5, the full variable domain reads DGGITQSPKYLFRKEGQNVTLSCEQNLNHDAMYWYRQDPGQGLRLIYYSQIVNDFQKGDIAEGYSVSREKKESFPLTVTSAQKNPTAFYLCASSMGGSRGNQPQHFGDGTRLSIL.

The chain recombines TRBV7-2 with TRBJ2-3, with 8 positions matching TRBD1. The CDR3 runs to 16 residues. CDR1 SGHTA and CDR2 FQGNSA come from the germline V gene. With 4 bases clipped from V and 2 bases from J, the junction kept 8 bases outside the gene matches. The CDR3 region is CASSYGTGGPTDTQYF. The CDR3, as DNA: TGTGCCAGCAGCTACGGGACAGGTGGTCCCACAGATACGCAGTATTTT.

The V and J genes are TRBV9 and TRBJ1-1; 7 bases agree with TRBD1. The germline CDR1 and CDR2 sequences are SGDLS and YYNGEE. This CDR3 contains 18 residues. The V and J ends lost 1 base and 1 base, in that order; junction bases with no gene match: 13. The DNA of the CDR3 is TGTGCCAGCAGCGTATCGTCAGGGGGAACCTTGACGAACACTGAAGCTTTCTTT. Amino acids: CASSVSSGGTLTNTEAFF.

The chain carries TRBV18 and TRBJ2-7; TRBD1 aligns across 7 bases. J was trimmed by 1 base and V by 5 bases; bases with no gene match: 5. Germline V gene data show CDR1 as KGHSH and CDR2 as LQKENI. The CDR3 runs 14 residues. DNA for the CDR3: TGTGCCAGCTCATCCAAACAGGGGTCCTACGAGCAGTACTTC. Translation: CASSSKQGSYEQYF. Filled out from reference TRBV18 and TRBJ2-7, the complete variable domain reads NAGVMQNPRHLVRRRGQEARLRCSPMKGHSHVYWYRQLPEEGLKFMVYLQKENIIDESGMPKERFSAEFPKEGPSILRIQQVVRGDSAAYFCASSSKQGSYEQYFGPGTRLTVT.

V gene TRBV3-1 (or the pseudogene TRBV3-2) combines with J gene TRBJ2-7; no firm D call. Germline lookup yields CDR1 LGHDT and CDR2 YNNKEL (reference sequence). The ends were cut back, 5 bases at V and 0 bases at J, with 17 bases in the middle. This CDR3 is built from 16 residues. DNA of the CDR3: TGTGCCAGCAGCTCAAGGCGGCGTGCAGCCTCCTACGAGCAGTACTTC. Its protein product is CASSSRRRAASYEQYF.

CDR3 DNA sequence: TGTGCCAGCAGGGTTGACAGGTTCAACACTGAAGCTTTCTTT. Protein: CASRVDRFNTEAFF. The chain links TRBV7-2 to TRBJ1-1; perhaps TRBD1 as D (6 bases). Germline loops: CDR1 SGHTA, CDR2 FQGNSA. Trimming cost V 6 bases and J 2 bases, with 13 bases left between them. The CDR3 covers 14 residues.

The V gene is TRBV6-5, the J gene TRBJ1-4; tentatively, D is TRBD1 (5 bases). Germline lookup yields CDR1 MNHEY and CDR2 SVGAGI. The CDR3 runs to 13 residues. With 6 bases removed from V and 8 bases from J, the gap between germline ends came to 13 bases. CDR3 coding DNA: TGTGCCAGCAGGGACCCAGGGAGGGAAAAACTGTTTTTT. Translating it yields CASRDPGREKLFF.

The V gene is TRBV15, the J gene TRBJ1-1; 10 bases map to TRBD1. This CDR3 is 13 amino acids long. Germline CDR1 LNHNV, CDR2 YYDKDF (reference sequence). Germline trimming cut 0 bases from V and 11 bases from J; bases unmatched to any gene: 3. CDR3 in DNA: TGTGCCACCAGCAGAGATATGGGACAGGGGGCTTTCTTT. It encodes CATSRDMGQGAFF.

This clone was seen just once. The chain couples TRBV6-5 to TRBJ1-5; 11 bases align to TRBD1. The CDR3 runs 14 residues. The germline gives CDR1 MNHEY, CDR2 SVGAGI. Trimming removed 6 bases from V and 8 bases from J; junction bases left unmatched: 6. In nucleotides, the CDR3 is TGTGCCAGCAGACCGGACAGGGGGCATGAGCCCCAGCATTTT. It codes for CASRPDRGHEPQHF.

V is TRBV27 and J is TRBJ1-1, with D unclear. Germline CDR1 and CDR2: MNHEY and SMNVEV (reference sequence). V shed 6 bases and J shed 1 base, with 9 bases lying between them. This CDR3 contains 13 residues. CDR3 sequence reads: CASRPDTNTEAFF. CDR3 sequence (DNA): TGTGCCAGCAGACCAGACACGAACACTGAAGCTTTCTTT.

The rearrangement uses TRBV19 and TRBJ1-1, with a weak D call TRBD1 (5 bases). The CDR3 has 15 amino acids. Germline values: CDR1 LNHDA, CDR2 SQIVND (reference sequence). The V end lost 1 base, the J end lost 1 base, and 10 bases lay between the germline ends. The CDR3 protein is CASSIGPRGNTEAFF. The CDR3 nucleotides read TGTGCCAGTAGTATAGGCCCTAGGGGGAACACTGAAGCTTTCTTT.